These T cell receptor beta chains were read from a single sample in a study of CD8+ T cells in alopecia areata. TCRdb's copy holds only in-frame clones and misses some; the assay was immunoSEQ multiplex PCR. The sample has roughly 280,000 clones, over 45% seen once. The source material was CD4+ T cells sorted from blood, sampled around week 54, from a patient treated with tofacitinib. These receptors all come from a human donor with alopecia areata. Both conserved end residues are part of each CDR3. The order of the fields is CDR3 DNA, CDR3 protein, J gene, V gene, CDR3 length, D gene, clone size. D genes are given only for firm matches. Some rows have no size entry. The others give once, few or many, or a class for an expanded clone.

CDR3 DNA: TGCAGCGTTGGAGGGGTCAGCTCCTACGAGCAGTACTTC; CDR3 protein: CSVGGVSSYEQYF; J gene: TRBJ2-7; V gene: TRBV29-1; CDR3 length: 13; D gene: -; clone size: -
CDR3 DNA: TGCGCCAGCAGCCAAGAGGCCAGGTTCACTGAAGCTTTCTTT; CDR3 protein: CASSQEARFTEAFF; J gene: TRBJ1-1; V gene: TRBV4-3; CDR3 length: 14; D gene: -; clone size: -
CDR3 DNA: TGTGCCAGCAGCTTACGGTCAGGGCACTACGAGCAGTACTTC; CDR3 protein: CASSLRSGHYEQYF; J gene: TRBJ2-7; V gene: TRBV7-2; CDR3 length: 14; D gene: -; clone size: few
CDR3 DNA: TGTGCCAGCAGTTACAATGGGTTGTTGGCTGAAGCTTTCTTT; CDR3 protein: CASSYNGLLAEAFF; J gene: TRBJ1-1; V gene: TRBV6-5; CDR3 length: 14; D gene: -; clone size: -
CDR3 DNA: TGTGCCTGGAGTGGGACAGGTAATCAGCCCCAGCATTTT; CDR3 protein: CAWSGTGNQPQHF; J gene: TRBJ1-5; V gene: TRBV30; CDR3 length: 13; D gene: TRBD1; clone size: -
CDR3 DNA: TGTGCCAGCAGCTGGACTAGCGGGGGGGCAAGTACGCAGTATTTT; CDR3 protein: CASSWTSGGASTQYF; J gene: TRBJ2-3; V gene: TRBV5-6; CDR3 length: 15; D gene: TRBD2; clone size: few
CDR3 DNA: TGTGCCAGCAGTGTTGACAGTCAAGAGACCCAGTACTTC; CDR3 protein: CASSVDSQETQYF; J gene: TRBJ2-5; V gene: TRBV2; CDR3 length: 13; D gene: -; clone size: -
CDR3 DNA: TGTGCCTGGAGTCCCGAGTTAGGGGGGAACTATGGCTACACCTTC; CDR3 protein: CAWSPELGGNYGYTF; J gene: TRBJ1-2; V gene: TRBV30; CDR3 length: 15; D gene: -; clone size: -
CDR3 DNA: TGTGCCTGGAACGTAGGTTCTAGCAACACAGATACGCAGTATTTT; CDR3 protein: CAWNVGSSNTDTQYF; J gene: TRBJ2-3; V gene: TRBV30; CDR3 length: 15; D gene: -; clone size: -
CDR3 DNA: TGTGCCAGCACCAGGACTAGCTCCTATAATTCACCCCTCCACTTT; CDR3 protein: CASTRTSSYNSPLHF; J gene: TRBJ1-6; V gene: TRBV27; CDR3 length: 15; D gene: -; clone size: once
CDR3 DNA: TGCAGCGTGCTTAGAGGACAGGGCGGGGAGACCCAGTACTTC; CDR3 protein: CSVLRGQGGETQYF; J gene: TRBJ2-5; V gene: TRBV29-1; CDR3 length: 14; D gene: TRBD1; clone size: few